These T cell receptor beta chains were read from a single sample in a study of T cell responses to AZD1222 COVID-19 vaccine. Here immunoSEQ multiplex PCR was the method, and the copy in TCRdb shows in-frame clones only, minus some. The table has roughly 120,000 clones, approximately 88% seen once. The specimen comprised peripheral blood, sampled 28 days after the second AZD1222 dose. These receptor sequences come from an adult who received the AZD1222 COVID-19 vaccine. The CDR3 runs from the conserved cysteine through the conserved F or W. D genes are given only for firm matches. Size values are once, few and many counts, or a class for expanded clones, and some rows have none.

-,TRBV11-2,-,TRBJ1-1,TGTGCCAGCAGCTTAGACCCCAGGGCGTCTGAAGCTTTCTTT,CASSLDPRASEAFF
-,TRBV23-1,-,TRBJ1-2,TGCGCCAGCACCCACTGGGGATTTTTTCCCGTCTTC,CASTHWGFFPVF
-,TRBV25-1,TRBD1,TRBJ2-1,TGTGCCACCCAGTGGGGGACAGACAATGAGCAGTTCTTC,CATQWGTDNEQFF
once,TRBV10-3,-,TRBJ1-6,TGTGCCACTCAGACCGTGGGGGGAAGCGGATCACCCCTCCACTTT,CATQTVGGSGSPLHF
-,TRBV28,TRBD1,TRBJ1-5,TGTGCCAGCAGTCCCGGACAGGTCGATCAGCCCCAGCATTTT,CASSPGQVDQPQHF
-,TRBV27,TRBD1,TRBJ1-2,TGTGCCAGCAGTTCGGTCCTCGACAGGGGGGGCTACACCTTC,CASSSVLDRGGYTF
few,TRBV28,-,TRBJ1-5,TGTGCCAGCAGTTCCCCGCCGGCAGGGATGAAGAATGGAGAATGGAATCAGCCCCAGCATTTT,CASSSPPAGMKNGEWNQPQHF
few,TRBV11-3,-,TRBJ1-5,TGTGCCAGCAGCTCCCCCCCTGACAATCAGCCCCAGCATTTT,CASSSPPDNQPQHF
-,TRBV29-1,-,TRBJ2-7,TGCAGCGTTGGTCCCGGCCAGGGACAAGGCTACGAGCAGTACTTC,CSVGPGQGQGYEQYF
-,TRBV28,-,TRBJ1-4,TGTGCCAGCAGTTTATACCCACAGGGACTTAATGAAAAACTGTTTTTT,CASSLYPQGLNEKLFF
few,TRBV11-3,-,TRBJ1-1,TGTGCCAGCAGCCGTGGGGTGAACACTGAAGCTTTCTTT,CASSRGVNTEAFF
-,TRBV4-3,-,TRBJ1-1,TGCGCCAGCAGCCAAGCAGGGGAGGAATGGCCGGCTTTCTTT,CASSQAGEEWPAFF
-,TRBV19,TRBD1,TRBJ1-6,TGTGCCGTCGGACAGGGGCATAATTCACCCCTCCACTTT,CAVGQGHNSPLHF
-,TRBV7-6,-,TRBJ2-1,TGTGCCACGAAAGACAGCCCCCTCGGGCATGAGCAGTTCTTC,CATKDSPLGHEQFF
-,TRBV28,-,TRBJ1-2,TGTGCCAGCAGTTACCGGGCTGTGGATGGCTACACCTTC,CASSYRAVDGYTF
-,TRBV4-3,-,TRBJ1-2,TGCGCCAGCAGCCAAGCCCCCATAGGTGGCTACACCTTC,CASSQAPIGGYTF
-,TRBV3-1/TRBV3-2,-,TRBJ2-1,TGTGCCAGCAGCCAATGGCATGAGCAGTTCTTC,CASSQWHEQFF
-,TRBV6-5,-,TRBJ1-2,TGTGCCAGCAGCCAAAATAGTCCCGGGGCGGATGGCTACACCTTC,CASSQNSPGADGYTF
-,TRBV7-9,-,TRBJ1-3,TGTGCCAGCAGCTTGACAGCCTCTGGAAACACCATATATTTT,CASSLTASGNTIYF
-,TRBV19,-,TRBJ1-1,TGTGCCAGTAGTATTGAGGGGATGAACACTGAAGCTTTCTTT,CASSIEGMNTEAFF
once,TRBV6-1,TRBD1,TRBJ1-3,TGTGCCAGCAGTGAGGTGACAGGGGGTTCTGGAAACACCATATATTTT,CASSEVTGGSGNTIYF
-,TRBV11-3,TRBD1,TRBJ2-7,TGTGCCAGCAGCAGTCGGGACAGGGGCTACGAGCAGTACTTC,CASSSRDRGYEQYF
-,TRBV14,-,TRBJ1-1,TGTGCCAGCAGCCGCTTGCCGGGGGTCGGCACTGAAGCTTTCTTT,CASSRLPGVGTEAFF
-,TRBV2,-,TRBJ2-7,TGTGCCAGCAGTGAAGCGCTTCGGGGCAGTAGTTCAACCTACGAGCAGTACTTC,CASSEALRGSSSTYEQYF
-,TRBV5-4,-,TRBJ1-1,TGTGCCAGCAGCCCCGGGACACGTAACACTGAAGCTTTCTTT,CASSPGTRNTEAFF
-,TRBV7-2,TRBD1,TRBJ1-4,TGTGCCAGCAGCAACCGGCTAGGACAGGGTAATGAAAAACTGTTTTTT,CASSNRLGQGNEKLFF
many,TRBV29-1,-,TRBJ1-2,TGCAGCGTTGAAGACGGGAATGCCTATGGCTACACCTTC,CSVEDGNAYGYTF
-,TRBV10-3,TRBD1,TRBJ1-2,TGTGCCATCAGCGACAGGGGGTTGGACTATGGCTACACCTTC,CAISDRGLDYGYTF
few,TRBV7-6,TRBD1,TRBJ1-6,TGTGCCAGCGGAAACCAAGACAGGGGAAATTCACCCCTCCACTTT,CASGNQDRGNSPLHF
-,TRBV6-5,-,TRBJ1-2,TGTGCCAGCACCCCGGGTGGGGGGCGGGTTGGCTACACCTTC,CASTPGGGRVGYTF
-,TRBV12-3/TRBV12-4,-,TRBJ1-5,TGTGCCAGCAGCGAAGGGAAATATCAGCCCCAGCATTTT,CASSEGKYQPQHF
-,TRBV19,-,TRBJ1-2,TGTGCCAGTAGCCCTGACAGGTCGTATGGCTACACCTTC,CASSPDRSYGYTF
-,TRBV7-6,TRBD1,TRBJ2-2,TGTGCCAGCAGCTATACCGGGACAGGGGGGTCCGGGGAGCTGTTTTTT,CASSYTGTGGSGELFF
-,TRBV4-2,-,TRBJ1-3,TGTGCCAGCAGCCAAGATAGGTCAGCTGGAAACACCATATATTTT,CASSQDRSAGNTIYF
-,TRBV7-3,-,TRBJ1-1,TGTGCCAGCAGCTCCCAGGGGACTGAAGCTTTCTTT,CASSSQGTEAFF
-,TRBV7-2,-,TRBJ1-2,TGTGCCAGCAGCATGCGACAGGACTATGGCTACACCTTC,CASSMRQDYGYTF
-,TRBV20-1,-,TRBJ1-2,TGCAGTGCTAGTAAAGGGAATGGCTACACCTTC,CSASKGNGYTF
-,TRBV23-1,-,TRBJ1-1,TGCGCCAGCAGTCAATACAGGGCGGACCGAACTATGAACACTGAAGCTTTCTTT,CASSQYRADRTMNTEAFF
-,TRBV6-1,TRBD1,TRBJ1-5,TGTGCCAGCAGTGAGGGGACAGATCTTAGCAATCAGCCCCAGCATTTT,CASSEGTDLSNQPQHF
-,TRBV11-2,-,TRBJ2-5,TGTGCCAGCAGCTTAGGAACTCAAGAGACCCAGTACTTC,CASSLGTQETQYF
-,TRBV10-3,-,TRBJ1-1,TGTGCCATCAGTTCCCGCGCGGGGGCCCACACTGAAGCTTTCTTT,CAISSRAGAHTEAFF
-,TRBV4-2,TRBD1,TRBJ1-5,TGTGCCAGCAGCCAAATTGGGACAGGGGGTTTGGGCAATCAGCCCCAGCATTTT,CASSQIGTGGLGNQPQHF
once,TRBV6-5,-,TRBJ1-1,TGTGCCAGCAGTTCGAATAACGGGGGGAGAACCTTATTT,CASSSNNGGRTLF
-,TRBV11-2,-,TRBJ1-6,TGTGCCAGCAGCGTCGGACAGACGGCACCCCTCCACTTT,CASSVGQTAPLHF
-,TRBV24-1,TRBD1,TRBJ2-5,TGTGCCACCAGTGGATCCGGGACAGGGCAAGAGACCCAGTACTTC,CATSGSGTGQETQYF